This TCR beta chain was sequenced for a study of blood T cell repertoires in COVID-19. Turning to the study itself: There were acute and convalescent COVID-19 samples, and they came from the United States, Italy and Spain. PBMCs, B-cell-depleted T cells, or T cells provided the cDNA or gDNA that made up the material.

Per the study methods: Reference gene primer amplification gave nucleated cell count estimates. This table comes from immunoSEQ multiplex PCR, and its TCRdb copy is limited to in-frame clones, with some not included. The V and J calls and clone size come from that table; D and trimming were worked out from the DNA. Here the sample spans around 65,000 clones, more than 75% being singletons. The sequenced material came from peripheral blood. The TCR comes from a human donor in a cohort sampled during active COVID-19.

CDR3 DNA: TGTGCCAGTAGTGACATCCAGGGTTTGGCTTTCTTT. Encoded protein: CASSDIQGLAFF. V gene TRBV19 combines with J gene TRBJ1-1; weak D call: TRBD1 (5 bases). CDR3 length: 12 amino acids. Germline CDR1 and CDR2: LNHDA and SQIVND (reference sequence). Trimming cost V 5 bases and J 11 bases, with 15 bases left between them. The whole variable domain, remainder taken from reference TRBV19 and TRBJ1-1, is DGGITQSPKYLFRKEGQNVTLSCEQNLNHDAMYWYRQDPGQGLRLIYYSQIVNDFQKGDIAEGYSVSREKKESFPLTVTSAQKNPTAFYLCASSDIQGLAFFGQGTRLTVV.